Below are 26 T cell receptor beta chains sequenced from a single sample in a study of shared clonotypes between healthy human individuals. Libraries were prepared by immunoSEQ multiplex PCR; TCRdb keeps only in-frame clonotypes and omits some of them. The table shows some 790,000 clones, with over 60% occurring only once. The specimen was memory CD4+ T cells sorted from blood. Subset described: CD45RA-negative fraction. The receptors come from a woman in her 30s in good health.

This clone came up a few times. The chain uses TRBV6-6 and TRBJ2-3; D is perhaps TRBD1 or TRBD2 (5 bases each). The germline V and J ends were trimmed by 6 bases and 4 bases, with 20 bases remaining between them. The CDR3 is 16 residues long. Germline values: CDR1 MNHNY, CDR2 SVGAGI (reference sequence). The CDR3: CASSLRDVGFADTQYF. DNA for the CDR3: TGTGCCAGCAGCCTCCGGGACGTTGGGTTCGCAGATACGCAGTATTTT.

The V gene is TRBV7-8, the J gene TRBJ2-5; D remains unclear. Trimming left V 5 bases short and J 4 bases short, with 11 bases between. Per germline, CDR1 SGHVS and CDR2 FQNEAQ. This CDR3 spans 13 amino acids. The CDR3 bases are TGTGCCAGCAGCCCGGCCCCCACAGAGACCCAGTACTTC. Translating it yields CASSPAPTETQYF.

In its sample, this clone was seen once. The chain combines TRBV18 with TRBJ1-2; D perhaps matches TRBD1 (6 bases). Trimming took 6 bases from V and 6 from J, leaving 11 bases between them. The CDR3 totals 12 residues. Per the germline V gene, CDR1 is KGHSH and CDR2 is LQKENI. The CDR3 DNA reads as TGTGCCAGCTCCCTACAGGGAGATGGCTACACCTTC. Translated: CASSLQGDGYTF.

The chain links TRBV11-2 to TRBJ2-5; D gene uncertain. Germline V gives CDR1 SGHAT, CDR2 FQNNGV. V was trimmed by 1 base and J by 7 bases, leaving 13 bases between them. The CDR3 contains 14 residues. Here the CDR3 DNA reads TGTGCCAGCAGCTTAGCGGTCGTGGCGGTGACCCAGTACTTC. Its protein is CASSLAVVAVTQYF.

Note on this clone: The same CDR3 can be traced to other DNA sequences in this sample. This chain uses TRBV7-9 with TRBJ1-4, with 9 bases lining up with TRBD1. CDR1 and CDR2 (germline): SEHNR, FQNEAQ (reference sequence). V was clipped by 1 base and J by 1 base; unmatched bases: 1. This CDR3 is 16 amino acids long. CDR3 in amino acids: CASSLGQGGTNEKLFF. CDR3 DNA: TGTGCCAGCAGCTTAGGACAGGGGGGAACTAATGAAAAACTGTTTTTT.

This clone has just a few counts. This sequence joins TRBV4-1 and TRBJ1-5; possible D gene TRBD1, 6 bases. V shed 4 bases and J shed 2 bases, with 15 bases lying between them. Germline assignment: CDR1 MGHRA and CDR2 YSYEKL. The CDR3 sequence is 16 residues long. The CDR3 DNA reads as TGCGCCAGCAGCCCCCATCGACAGGACGGCAATCAGCCCCAGCATTTT. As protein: CASSPHRQDGNQPQHF.

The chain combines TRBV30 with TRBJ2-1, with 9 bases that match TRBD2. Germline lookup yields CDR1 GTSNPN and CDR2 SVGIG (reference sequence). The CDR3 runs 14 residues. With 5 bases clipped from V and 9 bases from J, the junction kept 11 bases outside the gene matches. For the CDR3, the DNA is TGTGCCTGGGTCCCGGTAATAGCGGGAGTTGAGCAGTTCTTC. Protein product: CAWVPVIAGVEQFF.

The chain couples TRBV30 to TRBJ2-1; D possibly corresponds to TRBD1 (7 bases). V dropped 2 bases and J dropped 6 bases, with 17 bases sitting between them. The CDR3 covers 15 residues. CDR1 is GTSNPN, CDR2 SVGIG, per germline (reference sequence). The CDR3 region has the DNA TGTGCCTGGAGTTATGCGGGGACAGTTATCAATGAGCAGTTCTTC. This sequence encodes CAWSYAGTVINEQFF.

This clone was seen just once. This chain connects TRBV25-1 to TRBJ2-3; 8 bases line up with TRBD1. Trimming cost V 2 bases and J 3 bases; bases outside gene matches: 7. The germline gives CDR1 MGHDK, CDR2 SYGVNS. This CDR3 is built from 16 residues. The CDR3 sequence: CASSERQGKPTDTQYF. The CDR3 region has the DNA TGTGCCAGCAGTGAACGACAGGGGAAGCCAACAGATACGCAGTATTTT.

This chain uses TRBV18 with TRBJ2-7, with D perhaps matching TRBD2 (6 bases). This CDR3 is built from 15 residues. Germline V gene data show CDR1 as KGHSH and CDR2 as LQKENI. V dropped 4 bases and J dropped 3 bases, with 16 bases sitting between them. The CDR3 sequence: CASSLTGLSDYEQYF. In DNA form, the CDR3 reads TGTGCCAGCTCACTAACGGGACTGTCTGACTACGAGCAGTACTTC. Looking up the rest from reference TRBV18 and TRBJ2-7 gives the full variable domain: NAGVMQNPRHLVRRRGQEARLRCSPMKGHSHVYWYRQLPEEGLKFMVYLQKENIIDESGMPKERFSAEFPKEGPSILRIQQVVRGDSAAYFCASSLTGLSDYEQYFGPGTRLTVT.

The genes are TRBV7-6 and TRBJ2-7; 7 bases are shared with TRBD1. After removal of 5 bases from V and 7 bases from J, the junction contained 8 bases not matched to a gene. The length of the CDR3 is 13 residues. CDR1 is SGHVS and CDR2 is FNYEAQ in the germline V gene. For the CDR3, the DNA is TGTGCCAGCAGCGCACGACAGGGCGGGGAGCAGTACTTC. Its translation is CASSARQGGEQYF.

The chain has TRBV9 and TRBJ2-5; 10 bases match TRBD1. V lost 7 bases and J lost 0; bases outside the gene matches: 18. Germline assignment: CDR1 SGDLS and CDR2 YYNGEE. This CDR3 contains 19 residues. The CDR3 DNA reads TGTGCCAGCGTCCGGGGACCAAAACCGGGACAGGGGTACCAAGAGACCCAGTACTTC. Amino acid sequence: CASVRGPKPGQGYQETQYF.

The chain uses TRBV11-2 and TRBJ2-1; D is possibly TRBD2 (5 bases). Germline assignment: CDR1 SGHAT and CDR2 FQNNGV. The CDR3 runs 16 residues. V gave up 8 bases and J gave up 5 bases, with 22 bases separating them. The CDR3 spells CASSSLIGVGHNEQFF. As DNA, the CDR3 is TGTGCCAGCTCAAGCCTTATCGGGGTAGGCCACAATGAGCAGTTCTTC. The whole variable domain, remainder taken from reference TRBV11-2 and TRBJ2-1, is EAGVAQSPRYKIIEKRQSVAFWCNPISGHATLYWYQQILGQGPKLLIQFQNNGVVDDSQLPKDRFSAERLKGVDSTLKIQPAKLEDSAVYLCASSSLIGVGHNEQFFGPGTRLTVL.

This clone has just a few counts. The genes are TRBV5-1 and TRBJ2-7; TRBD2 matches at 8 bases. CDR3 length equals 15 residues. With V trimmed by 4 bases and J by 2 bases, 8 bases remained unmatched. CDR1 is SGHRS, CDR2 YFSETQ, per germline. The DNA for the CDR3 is TGCGCCAGCAGCCACCCCGGGACTAGTCCCTACGAGCAGTACTTC. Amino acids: CASSHPGTSPYEQYF.

CDR3 loop: CASSDVLDTQYF. CDR3 bases: TGTGCCAGCAGTGACGTCTTGGATACGCAGTATTTT. The rearrangement links TRBV2 to TRBJ2-3, with no clear D. The CDR3 is 12 residues long. The germline V gene has CDR1 SNHLY and CDR2 FYNNEI. V dropped 3 bases and J dropped 6 bases, with 7 bases sitting between them.

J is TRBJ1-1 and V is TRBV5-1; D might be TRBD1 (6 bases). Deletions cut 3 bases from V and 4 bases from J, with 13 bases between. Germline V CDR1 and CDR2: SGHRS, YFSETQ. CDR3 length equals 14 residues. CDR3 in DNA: TGCGCCAGCAGCTCACAAAACAGGGCCACTGAAGCTTTCTTT. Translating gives CASSSQNRATEAFF.

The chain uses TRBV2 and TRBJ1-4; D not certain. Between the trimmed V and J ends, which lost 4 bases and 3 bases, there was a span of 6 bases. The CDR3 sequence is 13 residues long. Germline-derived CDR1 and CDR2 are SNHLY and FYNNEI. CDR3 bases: TGTGCCAGCAGTGTTCACTCTAATGAAAAACTGTTTTTT. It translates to CASSVHSNEKLFF.

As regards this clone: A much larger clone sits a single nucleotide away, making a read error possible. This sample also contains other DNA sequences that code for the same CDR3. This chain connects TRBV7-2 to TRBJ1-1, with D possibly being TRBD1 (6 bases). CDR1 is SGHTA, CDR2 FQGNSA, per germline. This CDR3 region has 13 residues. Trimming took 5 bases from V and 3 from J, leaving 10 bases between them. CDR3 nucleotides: TGTGCCAGCAGCCCGCAGGGGTACACTGAAGCTTTCTTT. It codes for CASSPQGYTEAFF.

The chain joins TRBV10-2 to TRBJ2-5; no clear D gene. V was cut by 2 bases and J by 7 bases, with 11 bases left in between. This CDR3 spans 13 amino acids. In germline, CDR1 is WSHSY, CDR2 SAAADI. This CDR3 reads CASSEMGPRTQYF. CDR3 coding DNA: TGCGCCAGCAGTGAGATGGGCCCCCGGACCCAGTACTTC.

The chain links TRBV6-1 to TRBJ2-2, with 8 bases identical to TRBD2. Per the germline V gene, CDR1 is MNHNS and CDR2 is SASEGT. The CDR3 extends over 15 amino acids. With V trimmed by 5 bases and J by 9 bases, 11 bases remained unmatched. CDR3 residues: CASSSPGAGGRELFF. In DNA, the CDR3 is TGTGCCAGCAGTTCCCCGGGGGCGGGAGGCCGGGAGCTGTTTTTT.

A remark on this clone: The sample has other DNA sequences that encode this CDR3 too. The CDR3 region is CASSLLAGSSYEQYF. The DNA for the CDR3 is TGTGCCAGCAGCTTACTAGCGGGCAGCTCCTACGAGCAGTACTTC. The rearrangement joins TRBV7-2 to TRBJ2-7; TRBD2 agrees at 8 bases. This CDR3 spans 15 amino acids. Germline CDR1 SGHTA, CDR2 FQGNSA. Trimming took 2 bases from V and 0 from J; bases not matched to a gene: 3.

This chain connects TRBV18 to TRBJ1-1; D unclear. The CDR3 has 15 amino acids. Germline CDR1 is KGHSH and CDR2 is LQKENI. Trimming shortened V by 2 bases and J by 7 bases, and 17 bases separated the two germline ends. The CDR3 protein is CASSPFDSRSHEAFF. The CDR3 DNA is TGTGCCAGCTCACCATTCGACTCCCGATCTCATGAAGCTTTCTTT.

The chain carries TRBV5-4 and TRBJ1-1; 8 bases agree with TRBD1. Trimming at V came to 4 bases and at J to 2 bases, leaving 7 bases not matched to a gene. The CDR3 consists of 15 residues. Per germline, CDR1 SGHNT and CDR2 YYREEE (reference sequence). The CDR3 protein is CASSTGQGLNTEAFF. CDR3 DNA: TGTGCCAGCAGCACCGGACAGGGCTTAAACACTGAAGCTTTCTTT.

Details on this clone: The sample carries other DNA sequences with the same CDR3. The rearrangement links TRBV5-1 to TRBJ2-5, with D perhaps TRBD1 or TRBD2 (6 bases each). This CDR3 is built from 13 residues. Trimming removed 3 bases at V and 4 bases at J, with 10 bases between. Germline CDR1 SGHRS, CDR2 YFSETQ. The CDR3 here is CASSSGGGETQYF. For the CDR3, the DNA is TGCGCCAGCAGCTCCGGGGGCGGAGAGACCCAGTACTTC.

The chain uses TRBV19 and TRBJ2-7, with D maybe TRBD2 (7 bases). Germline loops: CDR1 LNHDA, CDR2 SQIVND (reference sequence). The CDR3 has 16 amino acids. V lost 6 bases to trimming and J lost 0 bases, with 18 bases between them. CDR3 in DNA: TGTGCCAGTAGCCGGGGGGCGGCAGCGAACTCCTACGAGCAGTACTTC. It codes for CASSRGAAANSYEQYF. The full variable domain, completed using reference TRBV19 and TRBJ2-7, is DGGITQSPKYLFRKEGQNVTLSCEQNLNHDAMYWYRQDPGQGLRLIYYSQIVNDFQKGDIAEGYSVSREKKESFPLTVTSAQKNPTAFYLCASSRGAAANSYEQYFGPGTRLTVT.

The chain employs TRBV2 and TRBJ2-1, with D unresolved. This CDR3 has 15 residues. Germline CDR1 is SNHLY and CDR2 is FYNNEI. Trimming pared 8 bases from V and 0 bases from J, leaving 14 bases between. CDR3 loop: CASQRSETSYNEQFF. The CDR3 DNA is TGTGCCAGCCAGAGGAGCGAGACCTCCTACAATGAGCAGTTCTTC.